The 5 T cell receptor beta chains below come from one sample, sequenced in a study of T cell repertoires in cytomegalovirus infection. TCRdb reprocessed the reads via MiXCR and lists one record per CDR3 protein. The sample holds about 340,000 distinct CDR3 sequences, roughly 29% seen once. Their antigens remain unidentified. Sample: cultured PBMCs, taken from culture after CMV antigen stimulation. These receptors came from a human donor in good health (CMV status not recorded). Some clones in this sample may be carry-over from other donors' samples.

This clonotype has more than one count but fewer than ten. The chain carries TRBV19 and TRBJ2-3; a possible D gene is TRBD1 (6 bases). CDR1 is LNHDA and CDR2 is SQIVND in the germline V gene (reference sequence). Trimming cost V 6 bases and J 5 bases, with 9 bases left between them. This CDR3 has 12 amino acids. CDR3 coding DNA: TGTGCCAGTAGGCAGGGGCTAGATACGCAGTATTTT. Translation: CASRQGLDTQYF.

This sequence joins TRBV6-6 and TRBJ1-1; 9 bases match TRBD1. The length of the CDR3 is 14 residues. Germline assignment: CDR1 MNHNY and CDR2 SVGAGI (reference sequence). V gave up 2 bases and J gave up 6 bases; unmatched junction bases: 4. Written as DNA, the CDR3 is TGTGCCAGCAGTTACGAGGACAGGGGTCCTGAAGCTTTCTTT. This translates into CASSYEDRGPEAFF.

The V and J genes are TRBV27 and TRBJ1-6; 8 bases fit TRBD1. Germline CDR1 and CDR2: MNHEY and SMNVEV (reference sequence). CDR3 length: 14 amino acids. V was clipped by 3 bases and J by 10 bases; unmatched bases: 5. In DNA, the CDR3 is TGTGCCAGCAGTTTTCAGGGGGCGCCCTCACCCCTCCACTTT. It codes for CASSFQGAPSPLHF.

This clonotype appeared a few times. The chain uses TRBV28 and TRBJ1-5, with D possibly TRBD1 on 6 matching bases. The CDR3 is made up of 14 amino acids. The V gene lost 6 bases and the J gene lost 4 bases, with 13 bases spanning the gap. The germline gives CDR1 MDHEN, CDR2 SYDVKM. DNA of the CDR3: TGTGCCAGCAGGAAGGGGGGACCAAATCAGCCCCAGCATTTT. Amino acid sequence: CASRKGGPNQPQHF.

This clonotype was observed a handful of times. The V call is TRBV4-1, the J call TRBJ1-2, with TRBD1 identical over 9 bases. This CDR3 has 18 residues. The J segment lost 4 bases and the V segment lost 3 bases, leaving 15 bases of the junction unmatched. Per the germline V gene, CDR1 is MGHRA and CDR2 is YSYEKL. The CDR3 DNA reads as TGCGCCAGCAGCCACCGATACCCTCAACAGGGGGCAGTCTATGGCTACACCTTC. Its translation: CASSHRYPQQGAVYGYTF.